This T cell receptor (beta chain) was captured in a study of CD8 T cells in ankylosing spondylitis. Study outcomes and limitations: A TCR beta motif of eight or nine highly homologous variants seemed to mark ankylosing spondylitis blood. Prior literature has documented some motif variants in synovial fluid and blood from reactive arthritis. CD8+ by phenotype, disease-linked clones were relatively rare in peripheral blood. Researchers reportedly found disease-linked clones significantly enriched in matched ankylosing spondylitis synovial fluid.

This clonotype was detected a few times. Its antigen is undetermined. Making use of molecular barcodes, quantitative 5'-RACE generated TCR beta libraries. A single record per CDR3 protein comes from TCRdb applying MiXCR to the 5' RACE reads. The table records over 700,000 distinct CDR3 sequences, under 20% of them present only once. Trimming removed 8 bases from V and 4 bases from J; junction bases left unmatched: 4. The CDR3 is made up of 13 amino acids. Germline-derived CDR1 and CDR2 are SEHNR and FQNEAQ (reference sequence). Sequenced material: blood, either unsorted or a sorted T cell fraction (not recorded which). The sequence derives from a male donor with ankylosing spondylitis. The chain carries TRBV7-9 and TRBJ2-4; 8 nucleotides align to TRBD2. CDR3 coding DNA: TGTGCCAGCGGGCTAGCGGGTAAAAACATTCAGTACTTC. Its translation is CASGLAGKNIQYF. Variable domain in full (rest from reference TRBV7-9 and TRBJ2-4): DTGVSQNPRHKITKRGQNVTFRCDPISEHNRLYWYRQTLGQGPEFLTYFQNEAQLEKSRLLSDRFSAERPKGSFSTLEIQRTEQGDSAMYLCASGLAGKNIQYFGAGTRLSVL.